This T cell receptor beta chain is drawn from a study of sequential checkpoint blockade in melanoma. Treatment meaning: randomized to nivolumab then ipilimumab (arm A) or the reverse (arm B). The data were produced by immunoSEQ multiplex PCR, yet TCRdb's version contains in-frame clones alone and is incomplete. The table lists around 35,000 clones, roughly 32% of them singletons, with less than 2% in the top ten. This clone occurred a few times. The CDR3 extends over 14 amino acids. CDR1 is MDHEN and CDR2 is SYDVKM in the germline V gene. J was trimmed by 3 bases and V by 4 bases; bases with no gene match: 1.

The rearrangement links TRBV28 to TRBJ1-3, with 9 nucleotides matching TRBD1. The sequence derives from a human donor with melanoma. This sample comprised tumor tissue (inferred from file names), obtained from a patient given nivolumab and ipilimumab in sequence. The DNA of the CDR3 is TGTGCCAGCAGTTCGGGACAGGGTGGAAACACCATATATTTT. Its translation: CASSSGQGGNTIYF.